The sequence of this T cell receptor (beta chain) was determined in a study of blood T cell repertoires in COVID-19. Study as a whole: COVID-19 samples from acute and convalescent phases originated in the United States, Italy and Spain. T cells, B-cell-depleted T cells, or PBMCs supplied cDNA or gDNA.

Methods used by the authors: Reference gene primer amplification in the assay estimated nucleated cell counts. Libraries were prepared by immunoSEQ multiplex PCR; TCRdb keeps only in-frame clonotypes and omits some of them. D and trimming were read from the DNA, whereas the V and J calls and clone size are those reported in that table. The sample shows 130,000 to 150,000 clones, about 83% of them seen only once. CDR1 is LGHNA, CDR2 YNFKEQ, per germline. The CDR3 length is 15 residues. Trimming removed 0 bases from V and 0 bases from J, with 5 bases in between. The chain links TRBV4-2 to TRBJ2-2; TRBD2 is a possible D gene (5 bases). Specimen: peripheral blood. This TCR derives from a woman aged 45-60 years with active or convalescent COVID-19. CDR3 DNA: TGTGCCAGCAGCCAAGAACTAGCGAACACCGGGGAGCTGTTTTTT. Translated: CASSQELANTGELFF.